This TCR beta chain originates from a study of patients and donors after allogeneic stem cell transplantation. TCRdb re-called the RT-PCR reads with MiXCR, one entry per CDR3 protein. The repertoire holds about a million distinct CDR3 sequences, more than 15% seen once, with 5% to 7.5% in the top ten. What was sequenced was blood, either unsorted or a sorted T cell fraction (not recorded which). This receptor was identified in a human donor who was either an allogeneic HSCT recipient or a stem cell or donor lymphocyte infusion donor (not recorded which). It is not recorded whose cells these are; they may come from a transplant donor.

The CDR3 DNA follows: TGTGCCACCAGCAGCCACTTTCAAGAGACCCAGTACTTC. This encodes CATSSHFQETQYF. The chain has TRBV15 and TRBJ2-5; D is undetermined. This CDR3 comprises 13 residues. The V gene's germline CDR1 is LNHNV and CDR2 YYDKDF (reference sequence). Trimming pared 3 bases from V and 2 bases from J, leaving 7 bases between.